These 2 T cell receptor beta chains share one sample of origin, sequenced in a study of cytomegalovirus exposure and HLA in healthy donors. The PCR ran on 60 Vbeta and 13 Jbeta primers. Generated by immunoSEQ multiplex PCR, the TCRdb table keeps only in-frame clones and is missing some. This table holds some 150,000 clones, around four fifths found once. Specimen: PBMCs. The receptors shown here come from a woman aged 50 to 65 in good health and CMV-seronegative.

This clone was counted between two and nine times. The V gene is TRBV10-1, the J gene TRBJ1-1; D is undetermined. Trimming pared 0 bases from V and 7 bases from J, leaving 3 bases between. The germline gives CDR1 WNHNN, CDR2 SYGVQD (reference sequence). This CDR3 contains 11 residues. For the CDR3, the DNA is TGCGCCAGCAGTGAGTCCTATGAAGCTTTCTTT. It codes for CASSESYEAFF.

CDR3 loop: CAWSVGPVGYTF. Here the CDR3 DNA reads TGTGCCTGGAGTGTGGGGCCGGTTGGCTACACCTTC. The chain carries TRBV30 and TRBJ1-2; a possible D gene is TRBD1 (5 bases). Germline CDR1 reads GTSNPN; CDR2 reads SVGIG (reference sequence). The CDR3 totals 12 residues. V was trimmed by 0 bases and J by 7 bases, leaving 9 bases between them.